Sequencing of this T cell receptor beta chain was carried out in a study of blood T cell repertoires in COVID-19. Study-wide context: Collection of acute and convalescent COVID-19 samples took place in the United States, Italy and Spain. PBMCs, B-cell-depleted T cells, or T cells were the source of the cDNA or gDNA that made up the material.

Germline-derived CDR1 and CDR2 are MNHEY and SVGAGI. This CDR3 region has 14 residues. V was clipped by 2 bases and J by 7 bases; unmatched bases: 7. Produced via immunoSEQ multiplex PCR; TCRdb's table is partial and in-frame only. The sample holds around 320,000 clones, about 91% seen once. Sequencing used peripheral blood. The V call is TRBV6-5, the J call TRBJ1-1; 7 nucleotides align to TRBD1. This TCR was sampled from a woman in her twenties or thirties who had recovered from COVID-19. The CDR3 sequence is CASSYRGLAGEAFF. CDR3 sequence (DNA): TGTGCCAGCAGTTACAGGGGGCTCGCGGGTGAAGCTTTCTTT.